The 12 T cell receptor beta chains below were found in one sample sequenced in a study of response to subunit inactivated influenza vaccine. TCRdb redid the calling of the RT-PCR reads with MiXCR, one entry per CDR3 protein. The sample has hundreds of thousands of distinct CDR3 sequences; 13% to 15% are singletons. This material consisted of PBMCs from blood, taken less than 15 days before vaccination. Every receptor here comes from a man in his forties or fifties who received an inactivated influenza vaccine.

The V and J genes are TRBV10-3 and TRBJ2-7; TRBD1 might be the D (5 bases). In germline, CDR1 is ENHRY, CDR2 SYGVKD. V lost 0 bases to trimming and J lost 2 bases, with 11 bases between them. The length of the CDR3 is 15 residues. The CDR3 nucleotides read TGTGCCATCAGTGAGTCAACAGGAGACCCCTACGAGCAGTACTTC. Translated, it gives CAISESTGDPYEQYF.

The chain is built from TRBV4-3 and TRBJ2-3; 10 bases agree with TRBD2. CDR3 size: 17 residues. J gave up 0 bases and V 1 base, and 4 bases lay outside the gene matches. CDR1 is LGHNA and CDR2 is YSLEER in the germline V gene. CDR3 residues: CASSQVLAGASTDTQYF. The DNA of the CDR3 is TGCGCCAGCAGCCAAGTTCTAGCGGGAGCTAGCACAGATACGCAGTATTTT.

This clonotype was recorded a few times. V and J are TRBV18 and TRBJ2-3, with 9 bases that match TRBD2. V dropped 3 bases and J dropped 7; count of bases not matched to a gene: 5. The CDR3 runs 14 residues. Germline loops: CDR1 KGHSH, CDR2 LQKENI. CDR3 in DNA: TGTGCCAGCTCACCGACTAGCGGTTCCTATACGCAGTATTTT. It yields the protein CASSPTSGSYTQYF.

V usage is TRBV6-2 or TRBV6-3 and J usage is TRBJ1-5; tentatively, D is TRBD1 (6 bases). The CDR3 extends over 15 amino acids. Trimming pared 6 bases from V and 4 bases from J, leaving 16 bases between. Germline V lookup: CDR1 MNHEY, CDR2 SVGEGT. This chain's CDR3 is CASSKGGTINQPQHF. For the CDR3, the DNA is TGTGCCAGCAGCAAGGGTGGGACAATTAATCAGCCCCAGCATTTT.

The CDR3 spells CASSAGMGQRGYEQYF. DNA of the CDR3: TGTGCCAGCAGCGCGGGGATGGGTCAGCGGGGATACGAGCAGTACTTC. The chain uses TRBV9 and TRBJ2-7, with TRBD2 matching 7 bases. From germline, CDR1 is SGDLS and CDR2 YYNGEE. Unmatched junction bases numbered 13, after V lost 3 bases and J lost 4 bases. CDR3 length equals 16 residues.

The V call is TRBV10-3, the J call TRBJ1-4; a possible D gene is TRBD1 (6 bases). Trimming took off 0 bases at V and 2 bases at J, with 10 bases between the two ends. This CDR3 spans 16 amino acids. Germline V gives CDR1 ENHRY, CDR2 SYGVKD. The CDR3 loop reads CAISESDRRTNEKLFF. In DNA form, the CDR3 reads TGTGCCATCAGTGAGTCAGACAGGCGGACTAATGAAAAACTGTTTTTT.

This clonotype occurred a few times. The V and J genes are TRBV11-2 and TRBJ2-1; 13 nucleotides align to TRBD2. The CDR3 loop spans 12 amino acids. CDR1 is SGHAT, CDR2 FQNNGV, per germline. The ends lost 5 bases at V and 15 bases at J; junction bases unmatched: 4. CDR3 DNA: TGTGCCAGCAGCCTTACTAGCGGGAGGGCGTTCTTC. It specifies CASSLTSGRAFF.

The V gene is TRBV4-3, the J gene TRBJ2-7; D possibly corresponds to TRBD2 (7 bases). Germline CDR1 is LGHNA and CDR2 is YSLEER. CDR3 length: 14 amino acids. V lost 1 base and J lost 5, with 12 bases in between. CDR3 bases: TGCGCCAGCAGCCAAGTAGTAGGGGGGGACGAGCAGTACTTC. It translates to CASSQVVGGDEQYF.

The rearrangement joins TRBV9 to TRBJ2-1; D is perhaps TRBD2 (7 bases). CDR3 size: 14 residues. Germline CDR1 and CDR2: SGDLS and YYNGEE. Trimming pared 7 bases from V and 4 bases from J, leaving 15 bases between. This CDR3 is CASGGASGYNEQFF. The CDR3 region has the DNA TGTGCCAGCGGGGGGGCTAGCGGTTACAATGAGCAGTTCTTC. The full variable domain, its missing parts supplied by reference TRBV9 and TRBJ2-1, is DSGVTQTPKHLITATGQRVTLRCSPRSGDLSVYWYQQSLDQGLQFLIQYYNGEERAKGNILERFSAQQFPDLHSELNLSSLELGDSALYFCASGGASGYNEQFFGPGTRLTVL.

This clonotype has just a few counts. V is TRBV7-2 and J is TRBJ2-3; TRBD2 agrees at 9 bases. This CDR3 is 17 amino acids long. V shed 0 bases and J 2 bases; nucleotides not matched to a gene: 6. Germline assignment: CDR1 SGHTA and CDR2 FQGNSA. The CDR3: CASSLAGAGGATDTQYF. The CDR3, as DNA: TGTGCCAGCAGCTTAGCGGGAGCGGGGGGAGCCACAGATACGCAGTATTTT.

This clonotype was recorded a few times. The rearrangement uses TRBV6-1 and TRBJ2-7; maybe TRBD1 (5 bases). V dropped 5 bases and J dropped 4 bases, with 12 bases sitting between them. Germline V gene lookup returns CDR1 MNHNS and CDR2 SASEGT. This CDR3 is built from 13 residues. As DNA, the CDR3 is TGTGCCAGCAGTCCAGGGTACGGTTACGAGCAGTACTTC. Protein product: CASSPGYGYEQYF.

This clonotype turned up a few times. The rearrangement links TRBV5-1 to TRBJ2-3; D may be TRBD1 (6 bases). Germline values: CDR1 SGHRS, CDR2 YFSETQ. The CDR3 totals 16 residues. Trimming took off 6 bases at V and 6 bases at J, with 23 bases between the two ends. The CDR3 DNA reads as TGCGCCAGCACCCTATCATCCGGGACATCGTGGGATACGCAGTATTTT. The encoded protein is CASTLSSGTSWDTQYF.